This T cell receptor beta chain was observed in a study of memory CD4+ T cells and cytomegalovirus serostatus. Study context: Donors were healthy Belgian adults, some 10 CMV seropositive and about two dozen seronegative.

V was cut by 8 bases and J by 4 bases, with 11 bases left in between. Per germline, CDR1 SNHLY and CDR2 FYNNEI. The CDR3 has 13 residues. The protocol was immunoSEQ multiplex PCR, while the TCRdb copy is restricted to in-frame clones and leaves out a portion. This table holds some 29,000 clones, about 75% found once. Single viable CD3+CD4+CD8-CD45RO+ cells were sorted as the memory CD4+ T cells. The sequenced sample was memory CD4+ T cells from blood. The chain is built from TRBV2 and TRBJ1-4; no clear D gene. This receptor was obtained from an adult in good health and CMV-seronegative. Some clones in this sample may be carry-over from other donors' samples. The CDR3 DNA is TGTGCCAGCGGAGCGGGTAATAATGAAAAACTGTTTTTT. This codes for CASGAGNNEKLFF. Filled out from reference TRBV2 and TRBJ1-4, the complete variable domain reads EPEVTQTPSHQVTQMGQEVILRCVPISNHLYFYWYRQILGQKVEFLVSFYNNEISEKSEIFDDQFSVERPDGSNFTLKIRSTKLEDSAMYFCASGAGNNEKLFFGSGTQLSVL.